The 5 T cell receptor beta chains listed next were all sequenced from one sample in a study of T cells in localized non-small cell lung cancer. Data came from immunoSEQ multiplex PCR; TCRdb stores just in-frame clones and leaves some out. The sample contains tens of thousands of clones, roughly 86% of which appear only once. The sample consisted of peripheral blood, taken before any cancer treatment. All receptors derive from a female donor over 55 with stage I lung adenocarcinoma.

A word on this clone: Additional DNA sequences in this sample encode the identical CDR3. The gene calls are TRBV6-1 and TRBJ2-1, with D maybe TRBD2 (5 bases). The CDR3 runs to 15 residues. V gave up 2 bases and J gave up 0 bases, with 8 bases separating them. Germline V CDR1 and CDR2: MNHNS, SASEGT. The CDR3 DNA reads TGTGCCAGCAGTGAATCGGGGAGCTCCTACAATGAGCAGTTCTTC. Translated, it gives CASSESGSSYNEQFF.

This chain connects TRBV11-3 to TRBJ1-1; 7 bases fit TRBD1. V gave up 5 bases and J gave up 10 bases; unmatched junction bases: 7. This CDR3 region has 12 residues. Germline CDR1 is SGHNT and CDR2 is YENEEA. The CDR3 here is CASSQRQGGAFF. CDR3 coding DNA: TGTGCCAGCAGCCAACGACAGGGTGGAGCTTTCTTT.

This chain uses TRBV7-9 with TRBJ1-3, with 7 bases matching TRBD1. The length of the CDR3 is 17 residues. Per the germline V gene, CDR1 is SEHNR and CDR2 is FQNEAQ (reference sequence). After removal of 5 bases from V and 2 bases from J, the junction contained 12 bases not matched to a gene. CDR3 sequence: CASSTSSIQGAGNTIYF. The CDR3 DNA is TGTGCCAGCAGCACTAGTAGTATCCAGGGGGCTGGAAACACCATATATTTT.

This chain links TRBV25-1 with TRBJ2-7, with 8 positions matching TRBD1. Germline V gene data show CDR1 as MGHDK and CDR2 as SYGVNS. The CDR3 is made up of 15 amino acids. The ends lost 6 bases at V and 0 bases at J; junction bases unmatched: 7. DNA of the CDR3: TGTGCCAGCAGCCTCCAGGGGGCTAGCTCCTACGAGCAGTACTTC. Its protein product is CASSLQGASSYEQYF.

The chain couples TRBV19 to TRBJ1-2; maybe TRBD1 (5 bases). CDR1 and CDR2 from the germline V gene are LNHDA and SQIVND (reference sequence). V was trimmed by 7 bases and J by 2 bases, leaving 20 bases between them. The CDR3 spans 16 residues. This chain's CDR3 is CASIPSEGRVNYGYTF. The CDR3 nucleotides read TGTGCCAGTATCCCCTCCGAGGGGAGGGTGAACTATGGCTACACCTTC. Drawing the rest from reference TRBV19 and TRBJ1-2, the complete variable domain is DGGITQSPKYLFRKEGQNVTLSCEQNLNHDAMYWYRQDPGQGLRLIYYSQIVNDFQKGDIAEGYSVSREKKESFPLTVTSAQKNPTAFYLCASIPSEGRVNYGYTFGSGTRLTVV.